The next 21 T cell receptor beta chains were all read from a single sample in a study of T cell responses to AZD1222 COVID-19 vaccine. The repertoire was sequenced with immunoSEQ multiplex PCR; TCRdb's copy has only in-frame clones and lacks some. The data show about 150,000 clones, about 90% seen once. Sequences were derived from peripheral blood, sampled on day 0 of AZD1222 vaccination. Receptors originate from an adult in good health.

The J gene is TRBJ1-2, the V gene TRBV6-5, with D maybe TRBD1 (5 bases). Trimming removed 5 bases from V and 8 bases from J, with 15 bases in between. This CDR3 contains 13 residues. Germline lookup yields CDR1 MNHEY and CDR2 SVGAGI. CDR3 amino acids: CASSPDSRRGYTF. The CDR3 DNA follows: TGTGCCAGCAGTCCCGACAGCCGGCGGGGCTACACCTTC.

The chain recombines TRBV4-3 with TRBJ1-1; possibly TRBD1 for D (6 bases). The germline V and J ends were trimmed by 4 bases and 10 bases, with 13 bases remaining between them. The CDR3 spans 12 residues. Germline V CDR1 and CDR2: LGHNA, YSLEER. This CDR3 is CASSPRGVVAFF. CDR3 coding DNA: TGCGCCAGCAGCCCCAGGGGAGTTGTAGCTTTCTTT.

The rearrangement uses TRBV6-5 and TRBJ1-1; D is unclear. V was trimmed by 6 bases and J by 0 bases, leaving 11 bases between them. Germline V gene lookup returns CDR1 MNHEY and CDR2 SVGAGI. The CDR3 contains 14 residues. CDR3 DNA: TGTGCCAGCAGGGAGCAGCCCATGAACACTGAAGCTTTCTTT. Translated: CASREQPMNTEAFF.

The CDR3 sequence: CASSLSRPQDYGYTF. CDR3 DNA: TGTGCCAGCAGTTTATCGCGACCTCAGGACTATGGCTACACCTTC. The chain recombines TRBV27 with TRBJ1-2; D is unresolved. Between the trimmed V and J ends, which lost 0 bases and 3 bases, there was a span of 11 bases. The CDR3 is made up of 15 amino acids. Looked up from germline, CDR1 is MNHEY and CDR2 is SMNVEV (reference sequence).

CDR3 sequence (DNA): TGTGCCAGCAGTTCAATCACCTCGCGCGGGAGGGCCGACTACGAGCAGTACTTC. It encodes CASSSITSRGRADYEQYF. The V gene is TRBV28, the J gene TRBJ2-7; 9 bases are a match to TRBD2. There are 18 residues in the CDR3. J was trimmed by 3 bases and V by 4 bases; bases with no gene match: 16. CDR1 MDHEN and CDR2 SYDVKM come from the germline V gene.

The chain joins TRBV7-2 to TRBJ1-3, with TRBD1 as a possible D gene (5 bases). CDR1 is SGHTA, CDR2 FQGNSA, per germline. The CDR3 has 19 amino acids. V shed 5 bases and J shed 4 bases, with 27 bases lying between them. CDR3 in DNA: TGTGCCAGCAGCCCAACCATACCAGGGCGAGTGGTCCCGGGAAACACCATATATTTT. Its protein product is CASSPTIPGRVVPGNTIYF. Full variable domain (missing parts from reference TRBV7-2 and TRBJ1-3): GAGVSQSPSNKVTEKGKDVELRCDPISGHTALYWYRQSLGQGLEFLIYFQGNSAPDKSGLPSDRFSAERTGGSVSTLTIQRTQQEDSAVYLCASSPTIPGRVVPGNTIYFGEGSWLTVV.

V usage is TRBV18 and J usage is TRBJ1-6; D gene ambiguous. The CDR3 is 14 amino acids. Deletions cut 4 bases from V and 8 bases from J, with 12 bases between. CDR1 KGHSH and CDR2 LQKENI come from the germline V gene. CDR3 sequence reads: CASSLAREHSPLHF. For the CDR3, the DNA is TGTGCCAGCTCACTTGCCCGGGAGCATTCACCCCTCCACTTT.

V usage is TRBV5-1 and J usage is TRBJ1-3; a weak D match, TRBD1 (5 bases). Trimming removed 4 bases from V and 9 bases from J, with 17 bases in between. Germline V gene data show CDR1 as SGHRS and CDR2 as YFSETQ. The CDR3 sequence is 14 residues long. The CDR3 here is CASSDSRNTGTIYF. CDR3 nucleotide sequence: TGCGCCAGCAGCGACAGCAGGAATACGGGCACCATATATTTT.

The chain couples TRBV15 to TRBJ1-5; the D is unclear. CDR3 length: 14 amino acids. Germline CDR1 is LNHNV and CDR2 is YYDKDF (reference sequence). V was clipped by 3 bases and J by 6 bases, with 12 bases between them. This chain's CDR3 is CATSSYQHGQPQHF. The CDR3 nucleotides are TGTGCCACCAGCAGTTATCAACACGGTCAGCCCCAGCATTTT.

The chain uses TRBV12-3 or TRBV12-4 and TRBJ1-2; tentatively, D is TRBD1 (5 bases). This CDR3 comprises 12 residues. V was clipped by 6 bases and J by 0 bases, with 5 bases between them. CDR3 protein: CASRGPNYGYTF. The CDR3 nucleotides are TGTGCCAGCAGGGGGCCTAACTATGGCTACACCTTC.

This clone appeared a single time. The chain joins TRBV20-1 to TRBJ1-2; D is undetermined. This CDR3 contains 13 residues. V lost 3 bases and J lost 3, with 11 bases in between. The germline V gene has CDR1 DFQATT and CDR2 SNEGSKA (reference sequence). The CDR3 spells CSASSETDYGYTF. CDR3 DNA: TGCAGTGCTAGTAGCGAGACGGACTATGGCTACACCTTC.

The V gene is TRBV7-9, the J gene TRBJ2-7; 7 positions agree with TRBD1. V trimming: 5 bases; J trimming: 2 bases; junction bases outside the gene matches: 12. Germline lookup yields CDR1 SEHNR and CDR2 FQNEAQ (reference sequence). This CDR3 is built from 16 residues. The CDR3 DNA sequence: TGTGCCAGCAGCCACGGGTCGGGACAGCCCCCCTACGAGCAGTACTTC. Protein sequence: CASSHGSGQPPYEQYF.

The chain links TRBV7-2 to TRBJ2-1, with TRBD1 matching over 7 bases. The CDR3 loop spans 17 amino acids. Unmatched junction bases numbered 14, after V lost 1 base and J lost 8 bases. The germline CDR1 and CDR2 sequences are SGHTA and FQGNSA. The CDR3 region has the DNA TGTGCCAGCAGCTTAGGAGGGACAGCGACCCTCGGAGATGAGCAGTTCTTC. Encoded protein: CASSLGGTATLGDEQFF.

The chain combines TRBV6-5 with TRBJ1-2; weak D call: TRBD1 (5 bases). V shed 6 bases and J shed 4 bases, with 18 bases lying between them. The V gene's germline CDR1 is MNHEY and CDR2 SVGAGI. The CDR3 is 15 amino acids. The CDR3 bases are TGTGCCAGCAGCCCCCTGGACACCTTTAGCTATGGCTACACCTTC. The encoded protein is CASSPLDTFSYGYTF.

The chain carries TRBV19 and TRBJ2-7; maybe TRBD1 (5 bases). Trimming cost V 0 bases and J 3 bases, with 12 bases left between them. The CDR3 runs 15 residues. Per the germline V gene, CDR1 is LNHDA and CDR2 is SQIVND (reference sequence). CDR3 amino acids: CASSIDPGRGYEQYF. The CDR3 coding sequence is TGTGCCAGTAGTATAGATCCGGGTAGGGGCTACGAGCAGTACTTC. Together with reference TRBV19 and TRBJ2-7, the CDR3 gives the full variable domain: DGGITQSPKYLFRKEGQNVTLSCEQNLNHDAMYWYRQDPGQGLRLIYYSQIVNDFQKGDIAEGYSVSREKKESFPLTVTSAQKNPTAFYLCASSIDPGRGYEQYFGPGTRLTVT.

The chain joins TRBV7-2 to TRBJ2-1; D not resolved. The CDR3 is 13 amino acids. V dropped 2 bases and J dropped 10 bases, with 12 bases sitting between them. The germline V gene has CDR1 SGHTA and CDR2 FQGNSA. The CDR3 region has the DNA TGTGCCAGCAGCTTAAAATCTTCGGCCGAGCAGTTCTTC. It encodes CASSLKSSAEQFF.

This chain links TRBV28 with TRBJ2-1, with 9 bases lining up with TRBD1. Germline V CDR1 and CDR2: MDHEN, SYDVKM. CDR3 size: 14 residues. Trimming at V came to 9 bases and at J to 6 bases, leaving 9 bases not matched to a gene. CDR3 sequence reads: CASFGTGRSNEQFF. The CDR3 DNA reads TGTGCCAGTTTCGGGACAGGGCGTAGCAATGAGCAGTTCTTC.

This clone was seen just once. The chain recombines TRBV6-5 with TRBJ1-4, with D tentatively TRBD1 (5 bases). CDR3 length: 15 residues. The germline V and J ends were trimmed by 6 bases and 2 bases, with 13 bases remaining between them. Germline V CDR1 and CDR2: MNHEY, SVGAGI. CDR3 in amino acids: CASRKEGSTNEKLFF. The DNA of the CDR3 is TGTGCCAGCAGAAAGGAGGGGAGCACTAATGAAAAACTGTTTTTT.

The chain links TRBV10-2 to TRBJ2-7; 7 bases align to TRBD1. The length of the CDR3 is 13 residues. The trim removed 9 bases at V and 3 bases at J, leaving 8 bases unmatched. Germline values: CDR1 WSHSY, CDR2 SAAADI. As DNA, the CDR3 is TGCGCCAGTTCTCCGGGACAGAGCTACGAGCAGTACTTC. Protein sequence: CASSPGQSYEQYF.

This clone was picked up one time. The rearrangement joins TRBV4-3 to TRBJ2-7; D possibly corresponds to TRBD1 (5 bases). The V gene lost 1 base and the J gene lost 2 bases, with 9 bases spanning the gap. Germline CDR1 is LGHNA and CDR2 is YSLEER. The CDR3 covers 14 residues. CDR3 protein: CASSQVTGPYEQYF. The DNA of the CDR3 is TGCGCCAGCAGCCAAGTCACAGGCCCCTACGAGCAGTACTTC.

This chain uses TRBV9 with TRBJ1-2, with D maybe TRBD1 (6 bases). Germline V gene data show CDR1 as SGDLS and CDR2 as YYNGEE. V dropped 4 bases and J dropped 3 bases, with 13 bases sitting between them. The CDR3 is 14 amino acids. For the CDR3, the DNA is TGTGCCAGCAGCCCCCACGGACAGCACTATGGCTACACCTTC. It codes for CASSPHGQHYGYTF. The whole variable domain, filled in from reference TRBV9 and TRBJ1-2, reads DSGVTQTPKHLITATGQRVTLRCSPRSGDLSVYWYQQSLDQGLQFLIQYYNGEERAKGNILERFSAQQFPDLHSELNLSSLELGDSALYFCASSPHGQHYGYTFGSGTRLTVV.